The 8 T cell receptor beta chains given below trace back to one sample, sequenced in a study of cytomegalovirus exposure and HLA in healthy donors. Profiling relied on immunoSEQ multiplex PCR, and the TCRdb table lists in-frame clones only, not all of them. Here the sample spans approximately 73,000 clones, roughly 95% being singletons. Sequencing input: PBMCs. These receptors were collected from a man aged 18 to 30 in good health and CMV-seronegative.

The chain has TRBV30 and TRBJ2-1; TRBD2 matches 7 bases. Germline-derived CDR1 and CDR2 are GTSNPN and SVGIG (reference sequence). The CDR3 is 15 amino acids. The V segment lost 4 bases and the J segment 1 base; nucleotides outside the gene matches: 7. The CDR3 coding sequence is TGTGCCTGGACCGGAGTCGGGGGGTCCTACAATGAGCAGTTCTTC. Translating gives CAWTGVGGSYNEQFF.

The chain couples TRBV7-2 to TRBJ2-7; 9 bases map to TRBD1. CDR3 length: 15 amino acids. Germline CDR1 is SGHTA and CDR2 is FQGNSA. V was clipped by 3 bases and J by 4 bases; unmatched bases: 7. The CDR3: CASSLGQGLKYEQYF. CDR3 sequence (DNA): TGTGCCAGCAGCTTGGGACAGGGATTAAAGTACGAGCAGTACTTC.

This clone was found a few times. This chain uses TRBV6-5 with TRBJ1-2; no clear D. Germline V gene data show CDR1 as MNHEY and CDR2 as SVGAGI. The CDR3 sequence is 14 residues long. Trimming cost V 7 bases and J 2 bases, with 14 bases left between them. The chain's CDR3 is CASTSSALNYGYTF. CDR3 DNA sequence: TGTGCCAGCACTTCCAGCGCCCTCAACTATGGCTACACCTTC.

The J gene is TRBJ2-7, the V gene TRBV2, with TRBD2 matching over 11 bases. J gave up 0 bases and V 5 bases, and 3 bases lay outside the gene matches. The length of the CDR3 is 15 residues. Germline-derived CDR1 and CDR2 are SNHLY and FYNNEI. The chain's CDR3 is CASSLLAGASYEQYF. The CDR3 DNA follows: TGTGCCAGCAGTTTACTAGCGGGGGCCTCCTACGAGCAGTACTTC. Supplemented by reference TRBV2 and TRBJ2-7, the full variable domain reads EPEVTQTPSHQVTQMGQEVILRCVPISNHLYFYWYRQILGQKVEFLVSFYNNEISEKSEIFDDQFSVERPDGSNFTLKIRSTKLEDSAMYFCASSLLAGASYEQYFGPGTRLTVT.

This clone has just one count. The chain combines TRBV20-1 with TRBJ1-1; possible D gene TRBD1, 5 bases. Germline loops: CDR1 DFQATT, CDR2 SNEGSKA (reference sequence). Trimming pared 1 base from V and 7 bases from J, leaving 7 bases between. CDR3 length: 11 amino acids. In DNA form, the CDR3 reads TGCAGTGCTAGAGGACAGTTTGAAGCTTTCTTT. Its translation is CSARGQFEAFF.

V usage is TRBV19 and J usage is TRBJ1-4; maybe TRBD1 (6 bases). Germline V gene data show CDR1 as LNHDA and CDR2 as SQIVND (reference sequence). The germline V and J ends were trimmed by 1 base and 8 bases, with 14 bases remaining between them. The CDR3 runs 15 residues. CDR3 bases: TGTGCCAGTAGTATAGCCGGGGGGCTAGAGGAAAAACTGTTTTTT. It encodes CASSIAGGLEEKLFF. Full variable domain (remainder filled in from reference TRBV19 and TRBJ1-4): DGGITQSPKYLFRKEGQNVTLSCEQNLNHDAMYWYRQDPGQGLRLIYYSQIVNDFQKGDIAEGYSVSREKKESFPLTVTSAQKNPTAFYLCASSIAGGLEEKLFFGSGTQLSVL.

The genes are TRBV19 and TRBJ1-3; D not resolved. The CDR3 covers 14 residues. V lost 7 bases and J lost 3, with 13 bases in between. Germline V CDR1 and CDR2: LNHDA, SQIVND (reference sequence). The CDR3 is CASTLGPFGNTIYF. Written as DNA, the CDR3 is TGTGCCAGTACCCTTGGGCCTTTTGGAAACACCATATATTTT.

This clone showed up just once. The rearrangement uses TRBV11-3 and TRBJ2-3, with D maybe TRBD2 (6 bases). The CDR3 length is 15 residues. V was trimmed by 3 bases and J by 3 bases, leaving 13 bases between them. Germline V gene data show CDR1 as SGHNT and CDR2 as YENEEA. The CDR3 DNA reads TGTGCCAGCAGCTTTAGGGCGGGGCCAACAGATACGCAGTATTTT. Its protein product is CASSFRAGPTDTQYF.